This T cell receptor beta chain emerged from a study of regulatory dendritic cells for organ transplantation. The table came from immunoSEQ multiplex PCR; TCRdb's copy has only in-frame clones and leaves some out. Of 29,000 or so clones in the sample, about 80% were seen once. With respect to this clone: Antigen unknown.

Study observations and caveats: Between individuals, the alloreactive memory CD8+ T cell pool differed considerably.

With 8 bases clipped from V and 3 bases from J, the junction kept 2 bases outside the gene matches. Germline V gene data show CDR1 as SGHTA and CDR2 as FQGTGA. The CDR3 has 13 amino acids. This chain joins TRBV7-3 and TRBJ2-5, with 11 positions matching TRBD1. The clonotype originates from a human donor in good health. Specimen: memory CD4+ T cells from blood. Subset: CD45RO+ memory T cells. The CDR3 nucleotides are TGTGCCAGCGGACAGGGGGCCGAAGAGACCCAGTACTTC. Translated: CASGQGAEETQYF.